This TCR beta chain comes out of a study of regulatory T cells in long-lasting Graves disease. The TCR beta library used iRepertoire HTBI primers with Arm-PCR amplification of CDR3. In TCRdb, the multiplex PCR reads were re-called with MiXCR into one record per CDR3 protein. The repertoire consists of hundreds of thousands of distinct CDR3 sequences, with under 25% occurring once and the leading ten covering less than 15%. The time point was: persistent/refractory GD, antithyroid drugs over 5 years with positive TRAb. Extracted PBMC RNA gave rise to the TCR library. The germline gives CDR1 MNHEY, CDR2 SVGEGT. The CDR3 has 16 residues. V was cut by 5 bases and J by 6 bases, with 17 bases left in between.

The V and J genes are TRBV6-2 or TRBV6-3 and TRBJ2-6; the D gene is possibly TRBD1 (6 bases). The source was peripheral blood mononuclear cells (PBMCs), collected when the disease was refractory, from a patient treated with antithyroid drugs. This receptor was identified in a female donor with Graves disease. CDR3 nucleotide sequence: TGTGCCAGCAGTCCAATCCCAGGGGAAGAGGCCAACGTCCTGACTTTC. This sequence encodes CASSPIPGEEANVLTF.